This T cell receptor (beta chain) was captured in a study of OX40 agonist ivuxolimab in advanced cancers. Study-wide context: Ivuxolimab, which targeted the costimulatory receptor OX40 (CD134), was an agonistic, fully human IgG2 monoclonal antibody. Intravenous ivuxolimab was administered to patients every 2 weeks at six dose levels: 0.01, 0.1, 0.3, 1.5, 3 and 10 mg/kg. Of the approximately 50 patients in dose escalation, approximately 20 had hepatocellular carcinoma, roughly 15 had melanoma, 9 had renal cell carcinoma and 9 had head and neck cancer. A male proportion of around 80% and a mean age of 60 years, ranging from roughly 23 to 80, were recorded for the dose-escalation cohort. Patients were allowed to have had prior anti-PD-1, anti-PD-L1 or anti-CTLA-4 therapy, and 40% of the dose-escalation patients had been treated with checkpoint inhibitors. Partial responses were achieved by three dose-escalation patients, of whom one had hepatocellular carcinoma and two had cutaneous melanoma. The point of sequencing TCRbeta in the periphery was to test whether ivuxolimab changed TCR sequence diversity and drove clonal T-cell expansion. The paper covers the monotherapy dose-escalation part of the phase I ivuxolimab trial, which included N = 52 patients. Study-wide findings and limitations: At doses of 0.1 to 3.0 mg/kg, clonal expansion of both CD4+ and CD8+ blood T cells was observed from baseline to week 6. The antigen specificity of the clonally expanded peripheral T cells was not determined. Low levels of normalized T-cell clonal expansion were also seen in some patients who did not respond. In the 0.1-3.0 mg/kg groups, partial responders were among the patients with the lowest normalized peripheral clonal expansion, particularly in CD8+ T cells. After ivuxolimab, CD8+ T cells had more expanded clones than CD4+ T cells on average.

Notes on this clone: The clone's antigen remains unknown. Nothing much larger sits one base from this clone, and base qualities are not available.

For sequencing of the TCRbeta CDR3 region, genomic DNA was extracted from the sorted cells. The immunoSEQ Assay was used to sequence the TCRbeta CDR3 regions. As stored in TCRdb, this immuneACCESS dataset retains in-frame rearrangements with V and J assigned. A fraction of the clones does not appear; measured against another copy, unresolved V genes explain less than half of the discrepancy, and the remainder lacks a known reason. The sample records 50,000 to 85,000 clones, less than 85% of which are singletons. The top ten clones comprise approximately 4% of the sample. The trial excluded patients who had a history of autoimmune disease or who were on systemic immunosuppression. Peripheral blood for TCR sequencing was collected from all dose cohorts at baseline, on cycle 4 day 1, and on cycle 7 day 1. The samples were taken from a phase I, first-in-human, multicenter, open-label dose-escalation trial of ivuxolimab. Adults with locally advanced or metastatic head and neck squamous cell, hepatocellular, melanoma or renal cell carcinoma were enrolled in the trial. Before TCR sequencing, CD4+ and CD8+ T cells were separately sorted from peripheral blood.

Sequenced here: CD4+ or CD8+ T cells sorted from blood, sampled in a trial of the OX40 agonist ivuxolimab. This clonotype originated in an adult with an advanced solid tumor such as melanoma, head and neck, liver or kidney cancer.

The nucleotide sequence is TGTGCCAGCAGTCCACCCGGGGCGGGGCGCCATAGCAATCAGCCCCAGCATTTT. The encoded protein is CASSPPGAGRHSNQPQHF. The chain uses TRBV28 and TRBJ1-5; TRBD1 could be the D gene, as 5 bases match. Inclusive of the bounding cysteine and phenylalanine, the CDR3 is 18 residues long. The read is trimmed to its CDR3 DNA, 54 bases read in frame from base 1. The trim is 5 bases for V and 0 bases for J, with a gap of 20 bases between the germline ends. For CDR1 and CDR2, the germline V gene lists MDHEN and SYDVKM.